The next 32 T cell receptor beta chains were all read from a single sample in a study of T cell responses to AZD1222 COVID-19 vaccine. Clones were sequenced by immunoSEQ multiplex PCR, and TCRdb holds only the in-frame ones, with some missing. The table has some 150,000 clones, under 95% seen once. This specimen was peripheral blood, taken on day 0 of AZD1222 vaccination. Receptors were obtained from an adult in good health.

The V gene is TRBV10-2, the J gene TRBJ2-7, with D possibly TRBD1 on 5 matching bases. The germline V gene encodes CDR1 WSHSY and CDR2 SAAADI. CDR3 length: 15 amino acids. Deletions cut 0 bases from V and 2 bases from J, with 11 bases between. CDR3 coding DNA: TGCGCCAGCAGTGAGTCCGACAGTCCCCCCTACGAGCAGTACTTC. Amino acid sequence: CASSESDSPPYEQYF.

This chain links TRBV3-1 (or the pseudogene TRBV3-2) with TRBJ2-1; weak D call: TRBD1 (5 bases). Germline-derived CDR1 and CDR2 are LGHDT and YNNKEL (reference sequence). V dropped 1 base and J dropped 10 bases, with 11 bases sitting between them. There are 13 residues in the CDR3. The CDR3 reads CASSQVIQAEQFF. The CDR3 DNA is TGTGCCAGCAGCCAAGTCATACAGGCCGAGCAGTTCTTC.

This clone was seen once. The V call is TRBV19, the J call TRBJ1-1, with a weak D call TRBD1 (5 bases). Trimming stripped 6 bases from V and 3 bases from J, with 11 bases between. CDR1 is LNHDA and CDR2 is SQIVND in the germline V gene (reference sequence). There are 13 residues in the CDR3. For the CDR3, the DNA is TGTGCCAGTAGGGCCTGGGGGGACACTGAAGCTTTCTTT. This codes for CASRAWGDTEAFF.

The V gene is TRBV4-3, the J gene TRBJ1-2; TRBD1 agrees at 8 bases. Trimming removed 0 bases from V and 8 bases from J; junction bases left unmatched: 17. The CDR3 totals 18 residues. Germline V gene data show CDR1 as LGHNA and CDR2 as YSLEER. CDR3 protein: CASSQELGTGSRHGGYTF. CDR3 coding DNA: TGCGCCAGCAGCCAAGAGCTCGGGACAGGTAGTCGCCACGGGGGCTACACCTTC.

The chain has TRBV27 and TRBJ1-2; 12 nucleotides agree with TRBD1. This CDR3 has 14 residues. Trimming cost V 7 bases and J 4 bases; bases outside gene matches: 4. CDR1 and CDR2 (germline): MNHEY, SMNVEV (reference sequence). The CDR3 is CASKGQGAAYGYTF. The CDR3 nucleotides read TGTGCCAGCAAGGGACAGGGGGCGGCCTATGGCTACACCTTC.

In this sample, this clone turned up once. The rearrangement joins TRBV9 to TRBJ1-2; 8 bases are a match to TRBD1. Germline V gene sequence: CDR1 SGDLS, CDR2 YYNGEE. The trim removed 0 bases at V and 4 bases at J, leaving 5 bases unmatched. CDR3 size: 15 residues. CDR3 region: CASSVADRGPYGYTF. The CDR3 DNA reads TGTGCCAGCAGCGTAGCTGACAGGGGCCCCTATGGCTACACCTTC. Based on the CDR3 plus reference TRBV9 and TRBJ1-2, the full variable domain is DSGVTQTPKHLITATGQRVTLRCSPRSGDLSVYWYQQSLDQGLQFLIQYYNGEERAKGNILERFSAQQFPDLHSELNLSSLELGDSALYFCASSVADRGPYGYTFGSGTRLTVV.

This chain links TRBV29-1 with TRBJ1-1; tentative D call: TRBD1 (5 bases). Germline values: CDR1 SQVTM, CDR2 ANQGSEA. This CDR3 spans 14 amino acids. Between the trimmed V and J ends, which lost 3 bases and 4 bases, there was a span of 15 bases. The CDR3 spells CSVDRDPRGTEAFF. CDR3 coding DNA: TGCAGCGTTGACAGGGACCCTCGGGGCACTGAAGCTTTCTTT.

The chain combines TRBV30 with TRBJ1-6; D ambiguous. CDR1 is GTSNPN, CDR2 SVGIG, per germline (reference sequence). This CDR3 has 15 amino acids. Trimming took off 0 bases at V and 4 bases at J, with 10 bases between the two ends. CDR3 sequence reads: CAWSVGPAYNSPLHF. The DNA of the CDR3 is TGTGCCTGGAGTGTAGGGCCAGCGTATAATTCACCCCTCCACTTT.

This chain uses TRBV7-9 with TRBJ2-1; no firm D call. In germline, CDR1 is SEHNR, CDR2 FQNEAQ (reference sequence). This CDR3 has 12 residues. V shed 8 bases and J shed 7 bases, with 12 bases lying between them. The CDR3 sequence: CASGVGRNEQFF. DNA of the CDR3: TGTGCCAGCGGGGTGGGTAGGAATGAGCAGTTCTTC.

The sample holds a few counts of this clone. This chain joins TRBV7-2 and TRBJ2-7; 9 bases map to TRBD2. The junction had 9 bases not matched to a gene; V was cut back by 6 bases and J by 3 bases. The V gene's germline CDR1 is SGHTA and CDR2 FQGNSA. The CDR3 totals 15 residues. The CDR3 reads CASSQMAGGIYEQYF. Written as DNA, the CDR3 is TGTGCCAGCAGTCAGATGGCGGGAGGGATCTACGAGCAGTACTTC.

V gene TRBV6-5 combines with J gene TRBJ2-4; D may correspond to TRBD1 or TRBD2 (6 bases each). The CDR3 extends over 14 amino acids. The germline V gene encodes CDR1 MNHEY and CDR2 SVGAGI. V lost 4 bases and J 8 bases, leaving 15 bases between the germline ends. The CDR3 sequence is CASSSDYREDIQYF. The CDR3 DNA follows: TGTGCCAGCAGTTCCGATTACAGGGAGGACATTCAGTACTTC.

This sequence joins TRBV4-1 and TRBJ1-3; D might be TRBD1 (5 bases). There are 17 residues in the CDR3. Germline V gives CDR1 MGHRA, CDR2 YSYEKL. Trimming removed 0 bases from V and 0 bases from J, with 12 bases in between. This chain's CDR3 is CASSQDGGRPSGNTIYF. For the CDR3, the DNA is TGCGCCAGCAGCCAAGATGGGGGACGGCCCTCTGGAAACACCATATATTTT.

Only one count was recorded for this clone. The rearrangement joins TRBV2 to TRBJ1-2; no definite D call. CDR3 size: 13 residues. Trimming stripped 1 base from V and 4 bases from J, with 7 bases between. Germline CDR1 reads SNHLY; CDR2 reads FYNNEI. The CDR3 coding sequence is TGTGCCAGCAGTGAAGGTCGGAGCTATGGCTACACCTTC. Translation gives CASSEGRSYGYTF.

This clone has just one count. The rearrangement uses TRBV7-2 and TRBJ2-5; D gene ambiguous. V was cut by 0 bases and J by 7 bases, with 12 bases left in between. Germline V gene data show CDR1 as SGHTA and CDR2 as FQGNSA. The CDR3 length is 14 residues. The CDR3 DNA follows: TGTGCCAGCAGCTTAGCGTCAGCCCCCCCGACCCAGTACTTC. This translates into CASSLASAPPTQYF. Filled out from reference TRBV7-2 and TRBJ2-5, the complete variable domain reads GAGVSQSPSNKVTEKGKDVELRCDPISGHTALYWYRQSLGQGLEFLIYFQGNSAPDKSGLPSDRFSAERTGGSVSTLTIQRTQQEDSAVYLCASSLASAPPTQYFGPGTRLLVL.

This rearrangement joins TRBV4-1 to TRBJ1-5, with D maybe TRBD1 (6 bases). The V and J ends lost 1 base and 3 bases respectively, with 10 bases between them. Germline lookup yields CDR1 MGHRA and CDR2 YSYEKL. The CDR3 is 15 residues long. As DNA, the CDR3 is TGCGCCAGCAGCCAAGGCAGGGGTTTCAATCAGCCCCAGCATTTT. It codes for CASSQGRGFNQPQHF.

V is TRBV5-1 and J is TRBJ2-1; 8 bases agree with TRBD2. The V gene end was trimmed by 4 bases and the J gene end by 4 bases; junction bases not matched to a gene: 7. This CDR3 is built from 15 residues. The germline gives CDR1 SGHRS, CDR2 YFSETQ. CDR3 amino acids: CASSRSGSWYNEQFF. CDR3 sequence (DNA): TGCGCCAGCAGCCGGAGCGGGAGTTGGTACAATGAGCAGTTCTTC.

The chain recombines TRBV5-5 with TRBJ1-3, with TRBD1 matching 7 bases. Germline V lookup: CDR1 SGHKS, CDR2 YYEKEE (reference sequence). The CDR3 runs to 16 residues. Germline trimming cut 2 bases from V and 0 bases from J; bases unmatched to any gene: 5. This CDR3 is CASSFQGVNSGNTIYF. The CDR3 DNA sequence: TGTGCCAGCAGCTTTCAGGGGGTGAACTCTGGAAACACCATATATTTT.

This clone was counted once. The chain links TRBV10-3 to TRBJ2-6, with D hard to call. Trimming took off 7 bases at V and 0 bases at J, with 7 bases between the two ends. CDR3 length: 14 amino acids. The germline V gene encodes CDR1 ENHRY and CDR2 SYGVKD. The CDR3 sequence is CAIKDVSGANVLTF. The CDR3 bases are TGTGCCATCAAGGACGTCTCTGGGGCCAACGTCCTGACTTTC.

This rearrangement joins TRBV7-3 to TRBJ2-3, with D maybe TRBD2 (6 bases). Germline CDR1 and CDR2: SGHTA and FQGTGA. Trimming stripped 2 bases from V and 2 bases from J, with 14 bases between. The CDR3 totals 16 residues. CDR3 in DNA: TGTGCCAGCAGCTTAGGCCTAGCGAGACTCACAGATACGCAGTATTTT. This sequence encodes CASSLGLARLTDTQYF.

The chain employs TRBV7-2 and TRBJ2-1; no reliable D call. The CDR3 length is 15 residues. Trimming took 5 bases from V and 9 from J, leaving 20 bases between them. CDR1 is SGHTA, CDR2 FQGNSA, per germline. The CDR3 DNA reads TGTGCCAGCAGCCTGTCTATTGACTCGTTACCTGAGCAGTTCTTC. It is translated as CASSLSIDSLPEQFF.

J is TRBJ1-1 and V is TRBV7-2, with D possibly being TRBD1 (6 bases). The V gene's germline CDR1 is SGHTA and CDR2 FQGNSA. This CDR3 comprises 14 residues. The V end lost 2 bases, the J end lost 8 bases, and 15 bases lay between the germline ends. For the CDR3, the DNA is TGTGCCAGCAGCTTATCGACAGGTAGTGGGGAAGCTTTCTTT. It yields the protein CASSLSTGSGEAFF.

The V call is TRBV12-3 or TRBV12-4, the J call TRBJ1-2; TRBD1 is a possible D gene (5 bases). V lost 4 bases and J lost 8, with 14 bases in between. The CDR3 has 13 amino acids. CDR3 in DNA: TGTGCCAGCAGTTACGGACCTCGGGACGGCTACACCTTC. This gives the protein CASSYGPRDGYTF.

The chain has TRBV5-1 and TRBJ2-3, with D possibly being TRBD2 (6 bases). This CDR3 comprises 17 residues. Trimming left V 0 bases short and J 1 base short, with 15 bases between. Germline V gene lookup returns CDR1 SGHRS and CDR2 YFSETQ. The CDR3 DNA reads as TGCGCCAGCAGCTTGGTCCCCGGGGGAGGAGGCACAGATACGCAGTATTTT. It translates to CASSLVPGGGGTDTQYF.

The CDR3 protein is CATSSPGTGRNTQYF. Written as DNA, the CDR3 is TGTGCCACCAGCAGCCCCGGGACAGGTCGGAATACGCAGTATTTT. The gene calls are TRBV15 and TRBJ2-3; 8 bases agree with TRBD1. The germline V gene has CDR1 LNHNV and CDR2 YYDKDF (reference sequence). This CDR3 has 15 amino acids. Losses at the gene ends were 3 bases for V and 7 bases for J; bases not matched to a gene: 9.

The V and J genes are TRBV19 and TRBJ1-5; a possible D gene is TRBD1 (5 bases). Germline values: CDR1 LNHDA, CDR2 SQIVND (reference sequence). The CDR3 has 13 residues. V gave up 6 bases and J gave up 5 bases, with 11 bases separating them. This chain's CDR3 is CASSWQGDQPQHF. CDR3 nucleotide sequence: TGTGCCAGTAGCTGGCAAGGGGATCAGCCCCAGCATTTT.

This chain connects TRBV28 to TRBJ2-7; D is perhaps TRBD2 (5 bases). CDR3 length: 14 amino acids. Trimming shortened V by 6 bases and J by 3 bases, and 15 bases separated the two germline ends. Germline CDR1 is MDHEN and CDR2 is SYDVKM. The CDR3 protein is CASSRTSLHYEQYF. Written as DNA, the CDR3 is TGTGCCAGCAGCCGGACTTCTCTCCACTACGAGCAGTACTTC.

The chain joins TRBV4-2 to TRBJ2-7; the D gene is possibly TRBD2 (6 bases). The CDR3 consists of 13 residues. The germline V and J ends were trimmed by 2 bases and 10 bases, with 15 bases remaining between them. Germline values: CDR1 LGHNA, CDR2 YNFKEQ. DNA of the CDR3: TGTGCCAGCAGCCAAAGACTAGAGGGGCCTCAGTACTTC. It encodes CASSQRLEGPQYF.

This chain links TRBV2 with TRBJ2-1; tentatively, D is TRBD2 (5 bases). Per the germline V gene, CDR1 is SNHLY and CDR2 is FYNNEI. The CDR3 runs to 12 residues. Trimming pared 7 bases from V and 7 bases from J, leaving 11 bases between. The CDR3 DNA sequence: TGTGCCAGCAATCTACTAGGAAATGAGCAGTTCTTC. The encoded protein is CASNLLGNEQFF.

CDR3 loop: CASSYSGFNQPQHF. DNA for the CDR3: TGTGCCAGCAGCTATTCAGGATTCAATCAGCCCCAGCATTTT. The chain links TRBV7-8 to TRBJ1-5; D unclear. CDR3 size: 14 residues. V lost 4 bases and J 3 bases, leaving 10 bases between the germline ends. The germline V gene has CDR1 SGHVS and CDR2 FQNEAQ.

The chain uses TRBV7-2 and TRBJ1-6, with 8 positions matching TRBD1. The junction had 15 bases not matched to a gene; V was cut back by 0 bases and J by 5 bases. Germline CDR1 is SGHTA and CDR2 is FQGNSA. The CDR3 covers 20 residues. Written as DNA, the CDR3 is TGTGCCAGCAGCTTAGCGGAAGGAGACGGGACAGGCCCGAATAATTCACCCCTCCACTTT. Protein product: CASSLAEGDGTGPNNSPLHF.

The gene calls are TRBV3-1 (or the pseudogene TRBV3-2) and TRBJ2-1; 8 bases fit TRBD1. This CDR3 contains 18 residues. Germline trimming cut 1 base from V and 7 bases from J; bases unmatched to any gene: 15. Germline lookup yields CDR1 LGHDT and CDR2 YNNKEL (reference sequence). For the CDR3, the DNA is TGTGCCAGCAGCCAAGGTCAAGGTTACAGGGGGTTGTGGAATGAGCAGTTCTTC. Amino acid sequence: CASSQGQGYRGLWNEQFF.

The chain combines TRBV2 with TRBJ1-2; 9 nucleotides agree with TRBD1. The V and J ends lost 6 bases and 6 bases, in that order; junction bases with no gene match: 11. The CDR3 runs 15 residues. Germline assignment: CDR1 SNHLY and CDR2 FYNNEI. CDR3 sequence (DNA): TGTGCCAGCAGGGGAACAGGGGGCGCAGAGCATGGCTACACCTTC. It encodes CASRGTGGAEHGYTF.